This T cell receptor (beta chain) was found in a study of T cells in Graves' hyperthyroidism and ophthalmopathy. Trimming cost V 3 bases and J 2 bases, with 13 bases left between them. The CDR3 is 14 residues long. The germline gives CDR1 DFQATT, CDR2 SNEGSKA (reference sequence). The CDR3 regions of TCR beta were amplified from RNA transcripts. Using the HTBI primer set, a first-round RT-PCR was run on the TCR CDR3. One entry per CDR3 protein results from TCRdb running MiXCR on the multiplex PCR reads. The sample carries around 690,000 distinct CDR3 sequences, 17% recorded once. There are many counts of this clonotype.

The chain is built from TRBV20-1 and TRBJ1-2; a weak D match, TRBD1 (6 bases). The specimen sequenced was blood. This TCR derives from a man aged 45-65 years with Graves' hyperthyroidism. The DNA for the CDR3 is TGCAGTGCTAGCCAAGGGGGACAAAACTATGGCTACACCTTC. Its translation is CSASQGGQNYGYTF.